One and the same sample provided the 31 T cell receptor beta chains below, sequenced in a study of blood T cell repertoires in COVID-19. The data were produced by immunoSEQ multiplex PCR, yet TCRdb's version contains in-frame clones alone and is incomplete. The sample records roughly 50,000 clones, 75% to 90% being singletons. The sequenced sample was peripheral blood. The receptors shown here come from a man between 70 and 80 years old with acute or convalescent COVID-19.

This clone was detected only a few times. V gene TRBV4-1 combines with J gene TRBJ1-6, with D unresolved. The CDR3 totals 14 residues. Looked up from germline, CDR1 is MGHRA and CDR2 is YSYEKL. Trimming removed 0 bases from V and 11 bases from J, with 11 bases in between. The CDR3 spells CASSQDGRRTPLHF. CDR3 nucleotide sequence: TGCGCCAGCAGCCAAGATGGCAGAAGAACACCCCTCCACTTT.

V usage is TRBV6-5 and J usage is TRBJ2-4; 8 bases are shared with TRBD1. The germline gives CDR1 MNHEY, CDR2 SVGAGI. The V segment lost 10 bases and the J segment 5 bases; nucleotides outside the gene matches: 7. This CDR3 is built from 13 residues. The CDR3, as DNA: TGTGCCACTGCCGGACAGGGCCAAAACATTCAGTACTTC. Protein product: CATAGQGQNIQYF.

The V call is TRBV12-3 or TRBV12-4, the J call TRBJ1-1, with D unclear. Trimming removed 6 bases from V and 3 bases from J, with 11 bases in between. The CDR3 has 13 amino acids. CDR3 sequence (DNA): TGTGCCAGCAGAGCGGGCCGGCACACTGAAGCTTTCTTT. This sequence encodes CASRAGRHTEAFF.

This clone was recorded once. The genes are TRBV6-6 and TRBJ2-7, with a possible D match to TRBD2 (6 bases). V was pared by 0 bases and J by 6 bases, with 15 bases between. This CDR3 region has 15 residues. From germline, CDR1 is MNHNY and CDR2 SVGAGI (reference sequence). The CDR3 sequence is CASSYSRQGGGEQYF. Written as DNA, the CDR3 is TGTGCCAGCAGTTACTCAAGGCAGGGAGGCGGCGAGCAGTACTTC.

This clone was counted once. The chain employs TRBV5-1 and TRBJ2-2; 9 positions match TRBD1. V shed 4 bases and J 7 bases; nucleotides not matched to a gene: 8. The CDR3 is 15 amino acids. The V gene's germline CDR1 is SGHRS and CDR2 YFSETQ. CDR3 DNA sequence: TGCGCCAGCAGCGCCCTACAGGGGGCGGGCGGGGAGCTGTTTTTT. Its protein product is CASSALQGAGGELFF.

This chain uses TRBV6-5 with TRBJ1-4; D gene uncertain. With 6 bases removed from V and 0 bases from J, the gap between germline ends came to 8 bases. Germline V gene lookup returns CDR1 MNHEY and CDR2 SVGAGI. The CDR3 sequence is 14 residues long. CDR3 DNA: TGTGCCAGCAGCCAGCGCGCAACTAATGAAAAACTGTTTTTT. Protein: CASSQRATNEKLFF.

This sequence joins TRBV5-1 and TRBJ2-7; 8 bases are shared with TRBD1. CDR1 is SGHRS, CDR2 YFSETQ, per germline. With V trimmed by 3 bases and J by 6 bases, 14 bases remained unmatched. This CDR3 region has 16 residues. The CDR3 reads CASSSTLDRAVSEQYF. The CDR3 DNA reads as TGCGCCAGCAGCTCGACTCTGGACAGGGCAGTAAGCGAGCAGTACTTC.

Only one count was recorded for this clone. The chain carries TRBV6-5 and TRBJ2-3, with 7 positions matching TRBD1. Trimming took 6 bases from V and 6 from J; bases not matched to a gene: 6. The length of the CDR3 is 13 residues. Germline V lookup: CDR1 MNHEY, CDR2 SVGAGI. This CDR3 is CASSLTGLDTQYF. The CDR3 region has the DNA TGTGCCAGCAGCCTGACAGGGTTGGATACGCAGTATTTT.

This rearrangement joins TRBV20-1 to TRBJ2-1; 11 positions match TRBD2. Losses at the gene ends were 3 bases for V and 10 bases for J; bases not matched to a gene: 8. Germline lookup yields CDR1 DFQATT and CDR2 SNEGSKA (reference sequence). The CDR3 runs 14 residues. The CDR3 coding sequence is TGCAGTGCTAGTAAACTAGCGGGAGTCGGGGAGCAGTTCTTC. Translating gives CSASKLAGVGEQFF.

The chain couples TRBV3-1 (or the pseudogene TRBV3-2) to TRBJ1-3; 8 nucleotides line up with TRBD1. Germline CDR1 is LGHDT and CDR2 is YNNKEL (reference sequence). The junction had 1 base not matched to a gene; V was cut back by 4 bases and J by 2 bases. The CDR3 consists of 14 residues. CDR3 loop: CASSPTGAGNTIYF. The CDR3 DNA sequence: TGTGCCAGCAGCCCGACAGGGGCTGGAAACACCATATATTTT.

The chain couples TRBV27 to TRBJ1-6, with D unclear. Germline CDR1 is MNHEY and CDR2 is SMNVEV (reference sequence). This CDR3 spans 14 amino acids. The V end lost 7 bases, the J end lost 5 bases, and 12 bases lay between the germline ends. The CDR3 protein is CASTPRANNSPLHF. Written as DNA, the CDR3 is TGTGCCAGCACCCCTCGCGCCAATAATTCACCCCTCCACTTT.

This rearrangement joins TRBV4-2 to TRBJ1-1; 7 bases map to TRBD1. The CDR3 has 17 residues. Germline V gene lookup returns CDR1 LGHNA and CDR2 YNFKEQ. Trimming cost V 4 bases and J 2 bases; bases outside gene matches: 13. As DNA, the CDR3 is TGTGCCAGCAGCCGCATAGGGGGCGAGGAAAGAAACACTGAAGCTTTCTTT. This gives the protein CASSRIGGEERNTEAFF.

The CDR3 loop is CASSPSAGNGYTF. CDR3 DNA sequence: TGTGCCAGCAGCCCGAGCGCAGGGAATGGCTACACCTTC. The rearrangement uses TRBV7-9 and TRBJ1-2; D perhaps matches TRBD1 (5 bases). The CDR3 runs to 13 residues. CDR1 SEHNR and CDR2 FQNEAQ come from the germline V gene (reference sequence). V was clipped by 5 bases and J by 6 bases, with 13 bases between them.

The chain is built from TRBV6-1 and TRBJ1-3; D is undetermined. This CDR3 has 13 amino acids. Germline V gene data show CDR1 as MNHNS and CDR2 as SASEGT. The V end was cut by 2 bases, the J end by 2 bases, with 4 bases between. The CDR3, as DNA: TGTGCCAGCAGTGAAAACACTGGAAACACCATATATTTT. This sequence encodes CASSENTGNTIYF.

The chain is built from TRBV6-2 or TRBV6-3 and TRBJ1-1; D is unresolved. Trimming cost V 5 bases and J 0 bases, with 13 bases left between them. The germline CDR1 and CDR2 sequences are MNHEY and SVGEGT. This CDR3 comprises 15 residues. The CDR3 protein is CASSRSGSMNTEAFF. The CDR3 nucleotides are TGTGCCAGCAGTCGCTCGGGGAGCATGAACACTGAAGCTTTCTTT.

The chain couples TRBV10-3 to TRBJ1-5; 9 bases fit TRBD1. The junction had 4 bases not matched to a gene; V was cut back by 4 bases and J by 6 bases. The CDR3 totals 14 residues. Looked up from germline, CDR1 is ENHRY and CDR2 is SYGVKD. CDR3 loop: CAISGDRDSQPQHF. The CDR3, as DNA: TGTGCCATCAGTGGGGACAGGGATAGTCAGCCCCAGCATTTT.

The CDR3 loop is CASSLGEFSYNEQFF. The CDR3 nucleotides are TGTGCCAGCAGTCTCGGGGAGTTCTCCTACAATGAGCAGTTCTTC. The chain joins TRBV7-8 to TRBJ2-1, with D maybe TRBD2 (5 bases). CDR1 and CDR2 from the germline V gene are SGHVS and FQNEAQ. Trimming took off 6 bases at V and 0 bases at J, with 12 bases between the two ends. The CDR3 runs 15 residues. Together with reference TRBV7-8 and TRBJ2-1, the CDR3 gives the full variable domain: GAGVSQSPRYKVAKRGQDVALRCDPISGHVSLFWYQQALGQGPEFLTYFQNEAQLDKSGLPSDRFFAERPEGSVSTLKIQRTQQEDSAVYLCASSLGEFSYNEQFFGPGTRLTVL.

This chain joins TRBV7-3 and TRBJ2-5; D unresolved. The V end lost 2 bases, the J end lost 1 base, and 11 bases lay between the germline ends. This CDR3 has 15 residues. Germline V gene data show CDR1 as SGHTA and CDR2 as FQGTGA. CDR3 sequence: CASSLSSLAQETQYF. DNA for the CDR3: TGTGCCAGCAGCTTATCGTCTCTGGCCCAAGAGACCCAGTACTTC.

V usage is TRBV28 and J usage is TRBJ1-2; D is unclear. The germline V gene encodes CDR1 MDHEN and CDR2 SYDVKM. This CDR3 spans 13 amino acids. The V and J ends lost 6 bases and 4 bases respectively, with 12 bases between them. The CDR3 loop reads CASSGGWGYGYTF. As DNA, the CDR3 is TGTGCCAGCAGCGGAGGGTGGGGCTATGGCTACACCTTC.

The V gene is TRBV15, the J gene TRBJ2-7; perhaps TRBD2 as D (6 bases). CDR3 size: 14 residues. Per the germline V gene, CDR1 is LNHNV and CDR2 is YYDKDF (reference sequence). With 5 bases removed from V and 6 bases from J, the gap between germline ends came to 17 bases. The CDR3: CATSSRLRRGEQYF. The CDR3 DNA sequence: TGTGCCACCAGCTCACGGTTAAGGCGGGGCGAGCAGTACTTC. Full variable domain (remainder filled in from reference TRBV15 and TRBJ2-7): DAMVIQNPRYQVTQFGKPVTLSCSQTLNHNVMYWYQQKSSQAPKLLFHYYDKDFNNEADTPDNFQSRRPNTSFCFLDIRSPGLGDTAMYLCATSSRLRRGEQYFGPGTRLTVT.

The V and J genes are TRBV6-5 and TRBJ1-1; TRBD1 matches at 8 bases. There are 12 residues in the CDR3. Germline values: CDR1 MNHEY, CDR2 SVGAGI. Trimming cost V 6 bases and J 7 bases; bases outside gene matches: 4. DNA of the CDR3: TGTGCCAGCAGCAGGACAGGGAGTGAAGCTTTCTTT. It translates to CASSRTGSEAFF.

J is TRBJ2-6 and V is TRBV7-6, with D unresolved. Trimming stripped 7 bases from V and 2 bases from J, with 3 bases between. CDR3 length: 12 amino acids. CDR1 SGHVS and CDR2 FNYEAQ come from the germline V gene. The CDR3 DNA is TGTGCCAGCACTCCTGGGGCCAACGTCCTGACTTTC. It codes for CASTPGANVLTF.

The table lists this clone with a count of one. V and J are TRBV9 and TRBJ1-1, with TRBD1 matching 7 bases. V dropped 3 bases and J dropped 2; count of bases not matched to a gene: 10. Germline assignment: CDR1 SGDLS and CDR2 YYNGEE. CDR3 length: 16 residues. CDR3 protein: CASSETGPYPNTEAFF. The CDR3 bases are TGTGCCAGCAGCGAGACAGGGCCCTATCCTAACACTGAAGCTTTCTTT. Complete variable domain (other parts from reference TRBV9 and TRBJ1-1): DSGVTQTPKHLITATGQRVTLRCSPRSGDLSVYWYQQSLDQGLQFLIQYYNGEERAKGNILERFSAQQFPDLHSELNLSSLELGDSALYFCASSETGPYPNTEAFFGQGTRLTVV.

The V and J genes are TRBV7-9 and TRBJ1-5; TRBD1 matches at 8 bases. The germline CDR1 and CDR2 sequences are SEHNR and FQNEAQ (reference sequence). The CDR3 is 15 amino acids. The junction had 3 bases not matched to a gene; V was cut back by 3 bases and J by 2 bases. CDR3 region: CASSLGQDRNQPQHF. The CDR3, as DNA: TGTGCCAGCAGCTTGGGACAGGACCGCAATCAGCCCCAGCATTTT.

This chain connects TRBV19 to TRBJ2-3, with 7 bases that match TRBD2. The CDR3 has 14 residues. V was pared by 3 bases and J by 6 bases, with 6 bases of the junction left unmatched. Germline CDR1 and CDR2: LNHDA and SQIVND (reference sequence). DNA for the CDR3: TGTGCCAGTAGTATGGGCGGGAGAGCGGATACGCAGTATTTT. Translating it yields CASSMGGRADTQYF.

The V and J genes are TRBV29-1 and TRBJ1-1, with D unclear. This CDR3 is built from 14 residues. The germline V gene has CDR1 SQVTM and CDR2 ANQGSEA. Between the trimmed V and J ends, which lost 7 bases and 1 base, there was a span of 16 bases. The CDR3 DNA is TGCAGCGCTGCCCAGGCCCCGGAGAACACTGAAGCTTTCTTT. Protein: CSAAQAPENTEAFF.

CDR3 amino acids: CASSLAGRQPQHF. The CDR3 region has the DNA TGTGCCAGCAGCTTAGCGGGGCGTCAGCCCCAGCATTTT. The chain has TRBV7-2 and TRBJ1-5; TRBD1 might be the D (5 bases). V was trimmed by 0 bases and J by 6 bases, leaving 6 bases between them. CDR1 is SGHTA and CDR2 is FQGNSA in the germline V gene. There are 13 residues in the CDR3.

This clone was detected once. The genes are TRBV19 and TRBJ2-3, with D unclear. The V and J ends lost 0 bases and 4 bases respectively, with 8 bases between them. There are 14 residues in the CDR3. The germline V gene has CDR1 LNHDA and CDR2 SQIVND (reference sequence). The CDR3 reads CASSIEARSDTQYF. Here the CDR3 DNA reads TGTGCCAGTAGTATAGAAGCTAGGTCAGATACGCAGTATTTT.

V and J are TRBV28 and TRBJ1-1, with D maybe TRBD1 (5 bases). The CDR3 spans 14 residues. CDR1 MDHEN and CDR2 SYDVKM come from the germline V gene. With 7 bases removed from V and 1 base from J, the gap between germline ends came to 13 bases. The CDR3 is CASTRGGTNTEAFF. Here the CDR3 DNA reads TGTGCCAGCACCCGTGGAGGGACGAACACTGAAGCTTTCTTT.

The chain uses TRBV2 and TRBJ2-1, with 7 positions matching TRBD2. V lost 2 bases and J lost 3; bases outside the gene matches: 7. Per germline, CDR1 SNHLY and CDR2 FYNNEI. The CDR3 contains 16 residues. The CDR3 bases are TGTGCCAGCAGTGAAAGGCGGTCTAGCGGCTACAATGAGCAGTTCTTC. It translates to CASSERRSSGYNEQFF.

The CDR3 sequence is CASLQQGGLYNSPLHF. CDR3 in DNA: TGTGCCAGTCTTCAACAGGGGGGACTCTATAATTCACCCCTCCACTTT. The genes are TRBV19 and TRBJ1-6; 8 bases are shared with TRBD1. Germline assignment: CDR1 LNHDA and CDR2 SQIVND (reference sequence). The CDR3 runs to 16 residues. The J segment lost 3 bases and the V segment lost 8 bases, leaving 9 bases of the junction unmatched.